This T cell receptor (beta chain) was recorded in a study of cytomegalovirus exposure and HLA in healthy donors. The CDR3 totals 13 residues. V was trimmed by 1 base and J by 5 bases, leaving 8 bases between them. Germline CDR1 reads SGHVS; CDR2 reads FQNEAQ. The PCR contained 60 Vbeta and 13 Jbeta primers. The protocol was immunoSEQ multiplex PCR, while the TCRdb copy is restricted to in-frame clones and leaves out a portion. The sample has 100,000 to 150,000 clones, about 72% seen once. The chain joins TRBV7-8 to TRBJ2-5; the D is unclear. The sequencing sample was made of PBMCs. The receptor comes from a female donor in good health and CMV-seronegative. CDR3 sequence (DNA): TGTGCCAGCAGCTTAGGTGGTCGGGAGACCCAGTACTTC. Residues: CASSLGGRETQYF.